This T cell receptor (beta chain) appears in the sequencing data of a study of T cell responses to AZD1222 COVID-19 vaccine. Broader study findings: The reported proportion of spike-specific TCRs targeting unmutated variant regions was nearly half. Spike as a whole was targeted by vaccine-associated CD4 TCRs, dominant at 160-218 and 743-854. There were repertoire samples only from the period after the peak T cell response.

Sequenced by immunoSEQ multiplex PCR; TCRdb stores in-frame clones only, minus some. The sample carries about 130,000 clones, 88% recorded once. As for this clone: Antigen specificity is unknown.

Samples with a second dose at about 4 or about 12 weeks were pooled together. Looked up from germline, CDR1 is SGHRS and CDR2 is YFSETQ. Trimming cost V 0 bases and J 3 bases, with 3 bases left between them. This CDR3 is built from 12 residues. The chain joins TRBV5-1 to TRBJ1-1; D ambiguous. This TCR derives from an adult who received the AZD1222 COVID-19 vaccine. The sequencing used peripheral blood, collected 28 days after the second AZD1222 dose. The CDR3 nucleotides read TGCGCCAGCAGCTTGGAAGACACTGAAGCTTTCTTT. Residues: CASSLEDTEAFF. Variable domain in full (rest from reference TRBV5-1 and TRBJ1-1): KAGVTQTPRYLIKTRGQQVTLSCSPISGHRSVSWYQQTPGQGLQFLFEYFSETQRNKGNFPGRFSGRQFSNSRSEMNVSTLELGDSALYLCASSLEDTEAFFGQGTRLTVV.